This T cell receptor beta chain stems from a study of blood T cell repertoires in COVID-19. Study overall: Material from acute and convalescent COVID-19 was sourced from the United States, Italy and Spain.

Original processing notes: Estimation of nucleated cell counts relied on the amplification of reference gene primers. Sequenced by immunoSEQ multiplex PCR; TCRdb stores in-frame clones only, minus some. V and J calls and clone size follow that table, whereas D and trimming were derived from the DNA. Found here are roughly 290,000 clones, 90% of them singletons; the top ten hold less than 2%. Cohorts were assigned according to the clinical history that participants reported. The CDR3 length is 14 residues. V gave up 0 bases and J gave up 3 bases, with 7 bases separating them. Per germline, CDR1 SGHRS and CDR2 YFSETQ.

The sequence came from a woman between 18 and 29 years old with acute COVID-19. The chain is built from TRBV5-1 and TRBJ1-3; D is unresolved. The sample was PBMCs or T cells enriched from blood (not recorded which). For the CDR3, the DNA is TGCGCCAGCAGCTTGGGGGGAGGTGGAAACACCATATATTTT. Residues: CASSLGGGGNTIYF.